These 14 T cell receptor beta chains were sequenced from one sample in a study of low-dose radiotherapy and immunotherapy resistance in tumors. cDNA synthesis used a TRAV/TRBV-specific primer set for both chains. The TCRs were subjected to amplification over about 20 PCR cycles employing a constant-region primer in conjunction with a V-primer adapter. TCRdb recomputed calls from the reads with MiXCR, one row per CDR3 protein. The repertoire includes 35,000 to 45,000 distinct CDR3 sequences, 30% to 35% of them detected once, and 3.5% to 4.5% sits in the top ten. Time point in this sample: before trial treatment. Sequencing used PBMCs, obtained before treatment. The receptors derive from a male donor with gallbladder cancer.

This clonotype was recorded many times. This chain connects TRBV27 to TRBJ1-5; 9 bases are shared with TRBD1. There are 15 residues in the CDR3. The J segment lost 1 base and the V segment lost 5 bases, leaving 3 bases of the junction unmatched. CDR1 and CDR2 from the germline V gene are MNHEY and SMNVEV (reference sequence). CDR3 in DNA: TGTGCCAGCAGTCCCGGACAGGGGAGCAATCAGCCCCAGCATTTT. Its protein is CASSPGQGSNQPQHF.

This clonotype is medium-sized. V and J are TRBV4-1 and TRBJ2-1; D may correspond to TRBD1 or TRBD2 (5 bases each). Between the trimmed V and J ends, which lost 0 bases and 7 bases, there was a span of 13 bases. From germline, CDR1 is MGHRA and CDR2 YSYEKL. CDR3 size: 15 residues. The CDR3 nucleotides are TGCGCCAGCAGCCAAGATGCCAACTGGGGGAATGAGCAGTTCTTC. Residues: CASSQDANWGNEQFF.

This clonotype showed up many times. The rearrangement uses TRBV19 and TRBJ2-1; unclear D gene. The CDR3 is 14 amino acids. The germline V gene encodes CDR1 LNHDA and CDR2 SQIVND (reference sequence). Deletions cut 7 bases from V and 1 base from J, with 11 bases between. The CDR3: CASNLIGSYNEQFF. The CDR3 DNA sequence: TGTGCCAGTAACCTAATCGGGTCCTACAATGAGCAGTTCTTC.

This clonotype showed up many times. The chain carries TRBV6-2 or TRBV6-3 and TRBJ2-7; 9 bases map to TRBD2. Germline trimming cut 4 bases from V and 2 bases from J; bases unmatched to any gene: 9. This CDR3 contains 16 residues. Germline V gene lookup returns CDR1 MNHEY and CDR2 SVGEGT. CDR3 region: CASSSPSTSGTYEQYF. The CDR3 bases are TGTGCCAGCAGTTCCCCCTCGACTAGCGGAACCTACGAGCAGTACTTC.

This clonotype was recorded many times. The V call is TRBV11-3, the J call TRBJ2-1; the D gene is possibly TRBD2 (6 bases). The V end lost 5 bases, the J end lost 7 bases, and 15 bases lay between the germline ends. Germline lookup yields CDR1 SGHNT and CDR2 YENEEA. The CDR3 consists of 14 residues. The CDR3 reads CASSPGLRKNEQFF. The CDR3 nucleotides read TGTGCCAGCAGCCCGGGACTGCGTAAAAATGAGCAGTTCTTC. Full variable domain (remainder filled in from reference TRBV11-3 and TRBJ2-1): EAGVVQSPRYKIIEKKQPVAFWCNPISGHNTLYWYLQNLGQGPELLIRYENEEAVDDSQLPKDRFSAERLKGVDSTLKIQPAELGDSAVYLCASSPGLRKNEQFFGPGTRLTVL.

This chain links TRBV7-9 with TRBJ2-3; D not certain. Trimming removed 5 bases at V and 4 bases at J, with 7 bases between. Germline loops: CDR1 SEHNR, CDR2 FQNEAQ (reference sequence). This CDR3 region has 12 residues. The CDR3 nucleotides read TGTGCCAGCAGCGAGACGGCAGATACGCAGTATTTT. It translates to CASSETADTQYF.

This clonotype was seen only a few times. The V call is TRBV5-1, the J call TRBJ2-1; 12 nucleotides align to TRBD2. The junction had 7 bases not matched to a gene; V was cut back by 5 bases and J by 10 bases. CDR1 and CDR2 from the germline V gene are SGHRS and YFSETQ. The CDR3 consists of 14 residues. In DNA, the CDR3 is TGCGCCAGCAGACTAGCGGGAGGATCAGAAGAGCAGTTCTTC. Its translation is CASRLAGGSEEQFF. The whole variable domain, remainder taken from reference TRBV5-1 and TRBJ2-1, is KAGVTQTPRYLIKTRGQQVTLSCSPISGHRSVSWYQQTPGQGLQFLFEYFSETQRNKGNFPGRFSGRQFSNSRSEMNVSTLELGDSALYLCASRLAGGSEEQFFGPGTRLTVL.

The chain recombines TRBV2 with TRBJ2-5; a possible D gene is TRBD1 (6 bases). The CDR3 extends over 14 amino acids. Deletions cut 6 bases from V and 2 bases from J, with 13 bases between. In germline, CDR1 is SNHLY, CDR2 FYNNEI. CDR3 bases: TGTGCCAGCAGCCGACAGGAGAGACAAGAGACCCAGTACTTC. Translation: CASSRQERQETQYF. Supplemented by reference TRBV2 and TRBJ2-5, the full variable domain reads EPEVTQTPSHQVTQMGQEVILRCVPISNHLYFYWYRQILGQKVEFLVSFYNNEISEKSEIFDDQFSVERPDGSNFTLKIRSTKLEDSAMYFCASSRQERQETQYFGPGTRLLVL.

This clonotype was seen repeatedly, ten times or more. The chain has TRBV28 and TRBJ2-2; D is ambiguous. From germline, CDR1 is MDHEN and CDR2 SYDVKM. The CDR3 is made up of 20 amino acids. V was clipped by 3 bases and J by 6 bases, with 29 bases between them. CDR3 sequence: CASSFPRPPRVQRSPGELFF. DNA of the CDR3: TGTGCCAGCAGTTTCCCCCGACCGCCGAGAGTACAGAGGTCTCCCGGGGAGCTGTTTTTT. The full variable domain, with the rest looked up from reference TRBV28 and TRBJ2-2, is DVKVTQSSRYLVKRTGEKVFLECVQDMDHENMFWYRQDPGLGLRLIYFSYDVKMKEKGDIPEGYSVSREKKERFSLILESASTNQTSMYLCASSFPRPPRVQRSPGELFFGEGSRLTVL.

By share of the sample, this clonotype is medium-sized. The chain carries TRBV28 and TRBJ1-5; D might be TRBD1 (5 bases). The CDR3 runs 15 residues. Trimming stripped 3 bases from V and 10 bases from J, with 19 bases between. The germline gives CDR1 MDHEN, CDR2 SYDVKM. CDR3 region: CASSFVGGGLGPQHF. DNA of the CDR3: TGTGCCAGCAGTTTTGTCGGGGGAGGGTTAGGACCCCAGCATTTT.

In its sample, this clonotype was seen many times. This sequence joins TRBV20-1 and TRBJ1-4; D possibly corresponds to TRBD1 (5 bases). Germline V gives CDR1 DFQATT, CDR2 SNEGSKA (reference sequence). The V end lost 3 bases, the J end lost 5 bases, and 13 bases lay between the germline ends. CDR3 length: 14 amino acids. As DNA, the CDR3 is TGCAGTGCTAGTGGGGCAGGGCCCAATGAAAAACTGTTTTTT. Encoded protein: CSASGAGPNEKLFF.

This chain connects TRBV6-6 to TRBJ1-1; D unclear. The CDR3 loop spans 16 amino acids. The V and J ends lost 6 bases and 5 bases respectively, with 22 bases between them. Germline CDR1 MNHNY, CDR2 SVGAGI (reference sequence). Written as DNA, the CDR3 is TGTGCCAGCAGGGAGGACGTGGCGAATCTTAAGACTGAAGCTTTCTTT. Amino acid sequence: CASREDVANLKTEAFF.

In its sample, this clonotype was seen many times. The V call is TRBV5-1, the J call TRBJ2-1; 10 nucleotides agree with TRBD2. Trimming took 4 bases from V and 3 from J; bases not matched to a gene: 4. CDR3 length equals 15 residues. Looked up from germline, CDR1 is SGHRS and CDR2 is YFSETQ. CDR3 region: CASSPRTSGYNEQFF. The CDR3 nucleotides are TGCGCCAGCAGCCCCCGGACTAGCGGCTACAATGAGCAGTTCTTC.

In regard to this clonotype: A single base is all that separates this from a far larger clone, so a read error is likely. The rearrangement joins TRBV5-6 to TRBJ2-1, with no clear D. The CDR3 spans 13 residues. The V end was cut by 0 bases, the J end by 10 bases, with 11 bases between. From germline, CDR1 is SGHDT and CDR2 YYEEEE. The CDR3 DNA reads as TGTGCCAGCAGCTTGGACACCCCCTACGAGCAGTTCTTC. Translated: CASSLDTPYEQFF.